This entry features one T cell receptor beta chain sequence. Its target is not known. The CDR3 has 15 amino acids. Per germline, CDR1 MDHEN and CDR2 SYDVKM. Trimming removed 6 bases from V and 3 bases from J; junction bases left unmatched: 9. The data derive from a study of T cell repertoires in cytomegalovirus infection. Study-level information: Public signatures in TCR beta pointed to CMV infection and matching HLA type. Findings and caveats of the study: Ex vivo, HLA-C-restricted CMV-specific TCR beta clonotypes prevailed over the rest of the response. Individuals carrying CMV plus the relevant HLA were identified by cumulative frequency of public TCR beta families.

One entry per CDR3 protein results from TCRdb running MiXCR on the reads. The data contain some 680,000 distinct CDR3 sequences, roughly a third of them singletons. What was sequenced was PBMCs. This receptor was identified in a human donor in good health (CMV status not recorded). Some clones in this sample may be carry-over from other donors' samples. The gene calls are TRBV28 and TRBJ1-1, with 8 bases lining up with TRBD1. In DNA, the CDR3 is TGTGCCAGCAGCCAGGGGGCAGGGTGGGACACTGAAGCTTTCTTT. Translated: CASSQGAGWDTEAFF. The full variable domain, completed using reference TRBV28 and TRBJ1-1, is DVKVTQSSRYLVKRTGEKVFLECVQDMDHENMFWYRQDPGLGLRLIYFSYDVKMKEKGDIPEGYSVSREKKERFSLILESASTNQTSMYLCASSQGAGWDTEAFFGQGTRLTVV.